These 25 T cell receptor beta chains share one sample of origin, sequenced in a study of T cells after yellow fever vaccination. TCRdb itself ran the 5' RACE reads through MiXCR, one entry per CDR3 protein. The sample yields 610,000 or so distinct CDR3 sequences, 9% to 15% seen once. The specimen comprised PBMCs, sampled on the day of the yellow fever booster vaccination. Source of these receptors: a man aged 25 to 40 who received the YFV17D yellow fever vaccine.

This clonotype was seen only a few times. The chain carries TRBV10-3 and TRBJ2-5; possibly TRBD1 or TRBD2 for D (5 bases each). V was shortened by 4 bases and J by 2 bases, with 11 bases between the two germline ends. This CDR3 spans 14 amino acids. Germline values: CDR1 ENHRY, CDR2 SYGVKD. The CDR3 loop reads CAISGGVLQETQYF. CDR3 DNA sequence: TGTGCCATCAGTGGAGGGGTCCTACAAGAGACCCAGTACTTC.

The chain couples TRBV24-1 to TRBJ2-1, with TRBD2 as a possible D gene (6 bases). The CDR3 consists of 14 residues. V lost 12 bases and J 8 bases, leaving 22 bases between the germline ends. Germline CDR1 is KGHDR and CDR2 is SFDVKD. CDR3 region: CAPWGAGPAHEQFF. Here the CDR3 DNA reads TGTGCCCCGTGGGGCGCGGGACCCGCCCATGAGCAGTTCTTC.

The chain employs TRBV20-1 and TRBJ2-6, with unresolved D. The germline V gene has CDR1 DFQATT and CDR2 SNEGSKA (reference sequence). V was pared by 0 bases and J by 6 bases, with 9 bases between. This CDR3 has 14 residues. The CDR3 nucleotides are TGCAGTGCTAGAGATACCTCAAAGGCCAACGTCCTGACTTTC. Its translation is CSARDTSKANVLTF.

This clonotype was seen a few times. The chain is built from TRBV14 and TRBJ2-2; D not resolved. Germline V gene lookup returns CDR1 SGHDN and CDR2 FVKESK. V was shortened by 2 bases and J by 2 bases, with 12 bases between the two germline ends. The CDR3 is made up of 16 amino acids. The CDR3 nucleotides are TGTGCCAGCAGCCAACCAACGGCGATCAACACCGGGGAGCTGTTTTTT. Protein sequence: CASSQPTAINTGELFF.

V usage is TRBV5-4 and J usage is TRBJ2-7; possible D gene TRBD2, 5 bases. CDR1 SGHNT and CDR2 YYREEE come from the germline V gene (reference sequence). Trimming pared 0 bases from V and 4 bases from J, leaving 11 bases between. The CDR3 has 14 amino acids. The DNA for the CDR3 is TGTGCCAGCAGCTTGGCCGGGGAACTATACGAGCAGTACTTC. Translated, it gives CASSLAGELYEQYF.

This clonotype has a handful of counts. The chain is built from TRBV20-1 and TRBJ1-1, with D possibly being TRBD1 (5 bases). Deletions cut 5 bases from V and 1 base from J, with 11 bases between. Germline CDR1 reads DFQATT; CDR2 reads SNEGSKA (reference sequence). This CDR3 is built from 13 residues. This chain's CDR3 is CSARGQRNTEAFF. The DNA of the CDR3 is TGCAGTGCTCGTGGACAAAGGAACACTGAAGCTTTCTTT.

The sample holds many counts of this clonotype. The chain joins TRBV7-2 to TRBJ2-5, with D perhaps matching TRBD1 or TRBD2 (5 bases each). Germline values: CDR1 SGHTA, CDR2 FQGNSA. V lost 5 bases and J lost 7, with 23 bases in between. The CDR3 extends over 16 amino acids. The CDR3 here is CASSVVVPGPEVTQYF. DNA for the CDR3: TGTGCCAGCAGCGTCGTGGTACCGGGACCCGAAGTGACCCAGTACTTC.

This chain connects TRBV20-1 to TRBJ2-5; D uncertain. The germline V gene encodes CDR1 DFQATT and CDR2 SNEGSKA (reference sequence). The CDR3 is 11 residues long. The CDR3, as DNA: TGCAGCTTCCAAAACCGGGCCCCCCAGTACTTC. Its translation: CSFQNRAPQYF.

This clonotype was counted a few times. This rearrangement joins TRBV10-3 to TRBJ2-5; 7 bases agree with TRBD1. The junction had 9 bases not matched to a gene; V was cut back by 2 bases and J by 3 bases. This CDR3 comprises 16 residues. In germline, CDR1 is ENHRY, CDR2 SYGVKD. The CDR3 loop reads CAISEGPGTEEETQYF. The CDR3 DNA reads as TGTGCCATCAGTGAGGGCCCCGGGACAGAAGAAGAGACCCAGTACTTC.

The CDR3 reads CASSPPRQQLAKNIQYF. The CDR3, as DNA: TGTGCCAGCTCACCACCACGGCAGCAGCTAGCCAAAAACATTCAGTACTTC. This chain joins TRBV18 and TRBJ2-4; D unclear. In germline, CDR1 is KGHSH, CDR2 LQKENI. With 0 bases removed from V and 0 bases from J, the gap between germline ends came to 12 bases. The CDR3 length is 17 residues.

This chain joins TRBV11-1 and TRBJ2-7, with 10 positions matching TRBD2. J lost 2 bases, V lost 4 bases, and 14 bases had no gene match. Germline CDR1 SGHAT, CDR2 FQDESV (reference sequence). This CDR3 comprises 18 residues. The CDR3 DNA is TGTGCCAGCAGCTCACCACGAAGTAGGAGCGGGGGGGCCTACGAGCAGTACTTC. Its translation is CASSSPRSRSGGAYEQYF.

The CDR3 loop is CATSDFSDYEQYF. In DNA, the CDR3 is TGTGCCACCAGTGATTTCTCCGATTACGAGCAGTACTTC. The gene calls are TRBV24-1 and TRBJ2-7; D remains unclear. Germline assignment: CDR1 KGHDR and CDR2 SFDVKD. The CDR3 spans 13 residues. The V and J ends lost 1 base and 4 bases respectively, with 7 bases between them.

The rearrangement joins TRBV4-2 to TRBJ1-4; 7 nucleotides align to TRBD1. CDR1 is LGHNA, CDR2 YNFKEQ, per germline. V shed 3 bases, J shed 6 bases, and the junction held 4 bases outside the gene matches. The CDR3 has 14 residues. The CDR3 loop is CASSQRQGHEKLFF. The DNA for the CDR3 is TGTGCCAGCAGCCAGAGACAGGGTCATGAAAAACTGTTTTTT.

This clonotype has a handful of counts. The CDR3 sequence: CSAHTGTGREQYF. DNA of the CDR3: TGCAGTGCTCATACCGGGACAGGGAGAGAGCAGTACTTC. J is TRBJ2-7 and V is TRBV20-1, with 9 bases matching TRBD1. The CDR3 covers 13 residues. CDR1 DFQATT and CDR2 SNEGSKA come from the germline V gene (reference sequence). V shed 5 bases, J shed 7 bases, and the junction held 9 bases outside the gene matches.

This clonotype was seen a handful of times. The V call is TRBV12-3 or TRBV12-4, the J call TRBJ1-5; the D gene is possibly TRBD1 (6 bases). V lost 6 bases, J lost 6 bases, and 21 bases lay in between. This CDR3 region has 16 residues. The CDR3 reads CASSVDRTGRIQPQHF. The CDR3 DNA reads as TGTGCCAGCAGCGTTGACAGGACGGGCCGAATTCAGCCCCAGCATTTT.

This clonotype appeared a few times. The V and J genes are TRBV5-1 and TRBJ2-5, with TRBD2 matching over 10 bases. Germline trimming cut 2 bases from V and 2 bases from J; bases unmatched to any gene: 6. Germline V lookup: CDR1 SGHRS, CDR2 YFSETQ. The CDR3 consists of 16 residues. The CDR3 nucleotides read TGCGCCAGCAGCTTATTACTAGCGGGACTACAAGAGACCCAGTACTTC. It specifies CASSLLLAGLQETQYF.

This clonotype was observed a handful of times. The chain combines TRBV6-1 with TRBJ2-1; 8 positions match TRBD2. V shed 7 bases and J 3 bases; nucleotides not matched to a gene: 8. CDR1 and CDR2 from the germline V gene are MNHNS and SASEGT. The CDR3 is 15 amino acids. The CDR3 coding sequence is TGTGCCAGCACCCCGGGGAGCGGGAGCTACAATGAGCAGTTCTTC. Residues: CASTPGSGSYNEQFF.

To note about this clonotype: This CDR3 is missing its conserved last phenylalanine or tryptophan, likely due to a read error. Because the CDR3's place on the DNA is in doubt, the DNA is left out and the CDR3 is given as listed by TCRdb. CDR3 loop: CAWSAGGPSVS. The V gene is TRBV30, the J gene TRBJ2-5; the D segment call TRBD2 is taken from the table without a DNA check. CDR1 is GTSNPN and CDR2 is SVGIG in the germline V gene (reference sequence). Inclusive of both ends, the CDR3 amounts to 11 amino acids.

The chain employs TRBV19 and TRBJ1-2; D is possibly TRBD1 (5 bases). The ends were cut back, 5 bases at V and 1 base at J, with 14 bases in the middle. CDR1 is LNHDA, CDR2 SQIVND, per germline (reference sequence). The CDR3 is 15 amino acids. CDR3 in amino acids: CASSPGDFRNYGYTF. The CDR3 DNA reads as TGTGCCAGTAGTCCCGGGGACTTTCGTAACTATGGCTACACCTTC.

This clonotype was counted between two and nine times. The chain recombines TRBV12-3 or TRBV12-4 with TRBJ2-5; the D is unclear. V dropped 2 bases and J dropped 5 bases, with 18 bases sitting between them. This CDR3 has 16 amino acids. CDR3 sequence reads: CASSLRPLESEETQYF. In DNA form, the CDR3 reads TGTGCCAGCAGTTTACGGCCCCTGGAATCCGAGGAGACCCAGTACTTC.

The J gene is TRBJ2-2, the V gene TRBV20-1, with TRBD1 identical over 8 bases. In germline, CDR1 is DFQATT, CDR2 SNEGSKA (reference sequence). V shed 5 bases, J shed 12 bases, and the junction held 8 bases outside the gene matches. This CDR3 is 12 amino acids long. The CDR3 loop is CSARLSGGQLFF. DNA for the CDR3: TGCAGTGCTCGATTATCAGGGGGCCAGCTGTTTTTT.

The V call is TRBV5-5, the J call TRBJ2-3; D perhaps matches TRBD2 (6 bases). CDR3 size: 15 residues. Germline values: CDR1 SGHKS, CDR2 YYEKEE (reference sequence). The germline V and J ends were trimmed by 3 bases and 2 bases, with 13 bases remaining between them. CDR3 region: CASSSRPDYTDTQYF. CDR3 DNA sequence: TGTGCCAGCAGCTCCCGTCCGGACTACACAGATACGCAGTATTTT.

Many counts were recorded for this clonotype. For the CDR3, the DNA is TGTGCCAGCAGCTTGACAGTAGTGCAGACCCAGTACTTC. It yields the protein CASSLTVVQTQYF. This rearrangement joins TRBV7-2 to TRBJ2-5, with TRBD1 as a possible D gene (5 bases). CDR3 size: 13 residues. Trimming pared 3 bases from V and 6 bases from J, leaving 11 bases between. Per germline, CDR1 SGHTA and CDR2 FQGNSA. The whole variable domain, remainder taken from reference TRBV7-2 and TRBJ2-5, is GAGVSQSPSNKVTEKGKDVELRCDPISGHTALYWYRQSLGQGLEFLIYFQGNSAPDKSGLPSDRFSAERTGGSVSTLTIQRTQQEDSAVYLCASSLTVVQTQYFGPGTRLLVL.

V and J are TRBV11-1 and TRBJ2-7; 11 bases are a match to TRBD2. Germline CDR1 and CDR2: SGHAT and FQDESV (reference sequence). The CDR3 has 20 amino acids. V lost 6 bases and J lost 4; bases outside the gene matches: 23. The CDR3 coding sequence is TGTGCCAGCAGTCCAACCCTACTAGCGGGGGAGGAGATAACCCATTACGAGCAGTACTTC. Translation: CASSPTLLAGEEITHYEQYF.

This clonotype was recorded a few times. The CDR3 sequence: CASSQEQGNSYEQYF. In nucleotides, the CDR3 is TGTGCCAGCAGCCAAGAACAGGGTAACTCCTACGAGCAGTACTTC. The chain links TRBV4-2 to TRBJ2-7, with D possibly being TRBD1 (6 bases). Germline V gene sequence: CDR1 LGHNA, CDR2 YNFKEQ. Trimming stripped 0 bases from V and 0 bases from J, with 9 bases between. There are 15 residues in the CDR3.